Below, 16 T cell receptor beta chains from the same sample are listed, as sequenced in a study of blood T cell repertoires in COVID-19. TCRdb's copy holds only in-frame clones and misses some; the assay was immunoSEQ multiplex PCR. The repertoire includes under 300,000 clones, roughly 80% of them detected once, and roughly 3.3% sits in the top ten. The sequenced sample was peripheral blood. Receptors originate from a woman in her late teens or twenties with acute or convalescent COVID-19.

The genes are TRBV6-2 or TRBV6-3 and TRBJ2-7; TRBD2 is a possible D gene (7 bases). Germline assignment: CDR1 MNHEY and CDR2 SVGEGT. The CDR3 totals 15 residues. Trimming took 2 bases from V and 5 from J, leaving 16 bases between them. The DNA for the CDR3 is TGTGCCAGCAGTTACAACGCGGAGGGGGGGAACGAGCAGTACTTC. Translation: CASSYNAEGGNEQYF.

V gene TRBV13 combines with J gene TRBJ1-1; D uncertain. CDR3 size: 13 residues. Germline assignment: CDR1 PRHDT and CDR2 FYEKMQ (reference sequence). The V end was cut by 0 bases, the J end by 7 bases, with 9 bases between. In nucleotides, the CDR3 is TGTGCCAGCAGCTTAGGGGAGCCGAATGAAGCTTTCTTT. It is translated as CASSLGEPNEAFF. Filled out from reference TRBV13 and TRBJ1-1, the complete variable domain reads AAGVIQSPRHLIKEKRETATLKCYPIPRHDTVYWYQQGPGQDPQFLISFYEKMQSDKGSIPDRFSAQQFSDYHSELNMSSLELGDSALYFCASSLGEPNEAFFGQGTRLTVV.

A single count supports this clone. CDR3: CASSLSGTGLNSPLHF. CDR3 DNA sequence: TGTGCCAGTAGTCTCTCCGGGACAGGGTTAAACTCACCCCTCCACTTT. The chain recombines TRBV19 with TRBJ1-6, with TRBD1 identical over 9 bases. CDR3 length: 16 residues. Looked up from germline, CDR1 is LNHDA and CDR2 is SQIVND (reference sequence). Germline trimming cut 5 bases from V and 10 bases from J; bases unmatched to any gene: 12.

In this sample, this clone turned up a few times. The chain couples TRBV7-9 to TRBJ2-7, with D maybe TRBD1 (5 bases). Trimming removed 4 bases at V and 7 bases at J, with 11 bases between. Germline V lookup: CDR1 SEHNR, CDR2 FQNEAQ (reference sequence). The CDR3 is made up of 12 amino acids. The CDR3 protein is CASSSGPGEQYF. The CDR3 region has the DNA TGTGCCAGCAGCTCAGGGCCGGGTGAGCAGTACTTC.

The CDR3 sequence: CASSQPDRVYTEAFF. The CDR3 nucleotides read TGCGCCAGCAGCCAACCTGACAGGGTCTACACTGAAGCTTTCTTT. This chain links TRBV4-1 with TRBJ1-1; 7 positions agree with TRBD1. The CDR3 covers 15 residues. V trimming: 2 bases; J trimming: 3 bases; junction bases outside the gene matches: 6. Germline CDR1 and CDR2: MGHRA and YSYEKL.

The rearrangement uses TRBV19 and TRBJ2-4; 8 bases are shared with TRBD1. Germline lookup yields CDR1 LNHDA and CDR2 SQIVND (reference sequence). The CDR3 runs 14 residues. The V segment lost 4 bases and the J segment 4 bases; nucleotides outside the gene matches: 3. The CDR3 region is CASSTHRGKNIQYF. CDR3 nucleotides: TGTGCCAGTAGTACGCACAGGGGGAAAAACATTCAGTACTTC.

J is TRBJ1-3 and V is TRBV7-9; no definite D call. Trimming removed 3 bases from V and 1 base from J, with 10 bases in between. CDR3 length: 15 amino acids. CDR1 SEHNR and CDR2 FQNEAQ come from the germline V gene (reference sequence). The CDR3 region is CASSFLGGSGNTIYF. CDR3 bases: TGTGCCAGCAGCTTTTTGGGAGGATCTGGAAACACCATATATTTT.

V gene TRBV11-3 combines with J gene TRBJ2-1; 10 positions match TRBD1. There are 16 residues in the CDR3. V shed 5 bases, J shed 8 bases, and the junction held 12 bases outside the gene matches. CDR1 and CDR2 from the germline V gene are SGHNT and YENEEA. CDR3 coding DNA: TGTGCCAGCAGCCCGGGGGGGACAGGGGTTAGGGATGAGCAGTTCTTC. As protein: CASSPGGTGVRDEQFF.

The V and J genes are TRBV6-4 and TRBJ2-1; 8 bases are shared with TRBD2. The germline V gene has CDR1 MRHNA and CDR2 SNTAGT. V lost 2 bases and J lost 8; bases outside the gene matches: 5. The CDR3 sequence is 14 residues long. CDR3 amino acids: CASSDMTSVDEQFF. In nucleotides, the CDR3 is TGTGCCAGCAGTGACATGACTAGCGTTGATGAGCAGTTCTTC.

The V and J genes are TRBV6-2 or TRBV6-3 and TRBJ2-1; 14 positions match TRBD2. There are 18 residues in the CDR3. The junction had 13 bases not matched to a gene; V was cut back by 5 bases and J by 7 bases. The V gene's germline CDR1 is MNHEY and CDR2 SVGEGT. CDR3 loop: CASSITGLAGVKSNEQFF. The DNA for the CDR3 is TGTGCCAGCAGTATAACGGGACTAGCGGGAGTTAAAAGTAATGAGCAGTTCTTC.

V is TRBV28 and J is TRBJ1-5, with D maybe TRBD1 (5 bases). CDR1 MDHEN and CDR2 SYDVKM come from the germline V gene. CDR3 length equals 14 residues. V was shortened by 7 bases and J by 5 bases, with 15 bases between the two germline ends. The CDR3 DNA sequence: TGTGCCAGCATCGGGCAGGGCGGAGATCAGCCCCAGCATTTT. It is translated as CASIGQGGDQPQHF.

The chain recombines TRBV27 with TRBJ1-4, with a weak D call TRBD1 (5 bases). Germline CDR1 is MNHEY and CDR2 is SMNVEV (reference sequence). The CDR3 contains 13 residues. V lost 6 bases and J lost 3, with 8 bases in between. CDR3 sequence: CASSRVSNEKLFF. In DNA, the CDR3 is TGTGCCAGCAGCAGGGTATCTAATGAAAAACTGTTTTTT.

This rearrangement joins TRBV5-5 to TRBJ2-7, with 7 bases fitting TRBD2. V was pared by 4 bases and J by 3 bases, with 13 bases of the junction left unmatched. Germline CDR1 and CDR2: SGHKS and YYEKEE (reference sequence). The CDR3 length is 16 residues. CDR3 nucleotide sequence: TGTGCCAGCAGCCCCGGGGGGAGGGGTATTGTCTACGAGCAGTACTTC. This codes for CASSPGGRGIVYEQYF.

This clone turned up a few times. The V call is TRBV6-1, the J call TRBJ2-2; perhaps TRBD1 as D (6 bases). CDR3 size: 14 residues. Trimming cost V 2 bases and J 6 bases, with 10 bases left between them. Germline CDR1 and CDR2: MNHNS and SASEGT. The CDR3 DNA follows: TGTGCCAGCAGTGAATCAGGGGAACCCGGGGAGCTGTTTTTT. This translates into CASSESGEPGELFF.

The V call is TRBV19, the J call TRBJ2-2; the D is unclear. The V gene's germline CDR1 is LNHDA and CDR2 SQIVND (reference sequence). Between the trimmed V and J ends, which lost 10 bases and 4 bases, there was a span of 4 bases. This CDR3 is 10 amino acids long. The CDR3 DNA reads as TGTGCCACGGGCACCGGGGAGCTGTTTTTT. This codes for CATGTGELFF. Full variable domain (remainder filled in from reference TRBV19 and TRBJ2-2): DGGITQSPKYLFRKEGQNVTLSCEQNLNHDAMYWYRQDPGQGLRLIYYSQIVNDFQKGDIAEGYSVSREKKESFPLTVTSAQKNPTAFYLCATGTGELFFGEGSRLTVL.

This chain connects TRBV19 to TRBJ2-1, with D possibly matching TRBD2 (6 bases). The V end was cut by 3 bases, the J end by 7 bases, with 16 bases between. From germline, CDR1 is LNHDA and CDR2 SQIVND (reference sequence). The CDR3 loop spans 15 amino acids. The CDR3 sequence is CASSIPGEALNEQFF. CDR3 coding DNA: TGTGCCAGTAGTATTCCGGGGGAGGCTTTAAATGAGCAGTTCTTC.